The 13 T cell receptor beta chains below were found in one sample sequenced in a study of metastatic and nonmetastatic thyroid tumors. No patient had received any treatment before thyroid surgery. TCRdb re-called clones via MiXCR from the PCR reads. This table holds roughly 58,000 clones, about 4% found once. The sequencing sample was made of blood. Receptors originate from a female donor with papillary thyroid cancer or a benign thyroid nodule (not recorded which). Some clones in this sample may be carry-over from other donors' samples.

A note on this clone: A read error may produce the germline difference seen at one junction end. The chain is built from TRBV27 and TRBJ2-6, with D possibly being TRBD1 (5 bases). This CDR3 contains 21 residues. Per germline, CDR1 MNHEY and CDR2 SMNVEV (reference sequence). CDR3 residues: CASSLKGYISYLTSGDNVLTF. CDR3 coding DNA: TGTGCCAGCAGTTTAAAGGGGTATATCAGCTACCTAACCTCTGGGGACAACGTCCTGACTTTC.

In its sample, this clone was seen many times. The rearrangement uses TRBV20-1 and TRBJ2-7; D uncertain. Germline CDR1 and CDR2: DFQATT and SNEGSKA (reference sequence). The CDR3 spans 12 residues. V lost 4 bases to trimming and J lost 3 bases, with 10 bases between them. The CDR3 coding sequence is TGCAGTGCTATCGATAGGCGCTACGAGCAGTACTTC. Its protein product is CSAIDRRYEQYF.

Worth noting for this clone: A much more abundant neighbour one base away suggests this may be a read error. V and J are TRBV19 and TRBJ1-1; D gene unclear. Trimming took 1 base from V and 1 from J, leaving 16 bases between them. Germline CDR1 and CDR2: LNHDA and SQIVND (reference sequence). The CDR3 sequence is 17 residues long. For the CDR3, the DNA is TGTGCCAGTAGTATAGCTGTTTTTCGTTTCGAGAACACTGAAGCTTTCTTT. It codes for CASSIAVFRFENTEAFF.

This clone was counted at least ten times. The rearrangement uses TRBV20-1 and TRBJ2-1; 13 bases are a match to TRBD2. The CDR3 extends over 17 amino acids. Germline CDR1 reads DFQATT; CDR2 reads SNEGSKA (reference sequence). The CDR3 nucleotides are TGCGGGCTCCGGGGACTAGCGGGACTAAGCTCCTACAATGAGCAGTTCTTC. Amino acids: CGLRGLAGLSSYNEQFF.

At least ten counts were recorded for this clone. The chain joins TRBV7-9 to TRBJ2-1; 7 positions match TRBD2. The CDR3 totals 12 residues. CDR1 is SEHNR, CDR2 FQNEAQ, per germline (reference sequence). V lost 4 bases and J lost 10; bases outside the gene matches: 4. The CDR3 sequence: CASSWVSGEQFF. CDR3 DNA sequence: TGTGCCAGCAGCTGGGTTAGCGGGGAGCAGTTCTTC.

This clone has at least ten counts. This chain links TRBV27 with TRBJ2-7; the D gene is possibly TRBD1 (5 bases). Trimming took 4 bases from V and 2 from J, leaving 15 bases between them. The germline V gene encodes CDR1 MNHEY and CDR2 SMNVEV (reference sequence). There are 15 residues in the CDR3. Here the CDR3 reads CASSSWGASTYEQYF. The CDR3 DNA sequence: TGTGCCAGCAGTTCCTGGGGCGCGTCGACCTACGAGCAGTACTTC.

This clone has more than one count but fewer than ten. Compared with germline, one end of the junction differs, possibly owing to a read error. The chain employs TRBV12-3 or TRBV12-4 and TRBJ2-1; D is uncertain. The CDR3 covers 14 residues. The CDR3 DNA is TGTGCCAGCAGTTTCCCAACCGCCTACAATGAGCAGTCCTTC. Protein: CASSFPTAYNEQSF.

V gene TRBV12-3 or TRBV12-4 combines with J gene TRBJ2-2; 7 bases match TRBD1. This CDR3 has 15 amino acids. With V trimmed by 7 bases and J by 3 bases, 8 bases remained unmatched. The CDR3 region has the DNA TGTGCCAGCAATTTTGGGCAGGGGGACACCGGGGAGCTGTTTTTT. Amino acid sequence: CASNFGQGDTGELFF.

This chain joins TRBV28 and TRBJ2-3, with 10 positions matching TRBD2. The V gene's germline CDR1 is MDHEN and CDR2 SYDVKM. J lost 4 bases, V lost 7 bases, and 2 bases had no gene match. There are 13 residues in the CDR3. The chain's CDR3 is CASKLAGADTQYF. The CDR3 nucleotides read TGTGCCAGCAAGCTAGCGGGAGCAGATACGCAGTATTTT.

This clone was counted many times. This chain uses TRBV19 with TRBJ2-5, with no clear D. Trimming took 9 bases from V and 5 from J, leaving 13 bases between them. The germline V gene has CDR1 LNHDA and CDR2 SQIVND (reference sequence). The CDR3 is 12 amino acids. The CDR3 here is CASSPFGETQYF. Here the CDR3 DNA reads TGTGCCAGCAGCCCCTTTGGGGAGACCCAGTACTTC.

This clone has a handful of counts. This could be a read error, since a much larger clone is one nucleotide away. The DNA for the CDR3 is TGTGCCAGCTCACGGGGCTCTGCAAACACCATATATTTT. This encodes CASSRGSANTIYF. This chain uses TRBV18 with TRBJ1-3; D is perhaps TRBD1 (5 bases). Germline V CDR1 and CDR2: KGHSH, LQKENI. The CDR3 is 13 amino acids.

A word on this clone: The junction departs from the called germline gene at one end, perhaps through a read error. Other DNA sequences within the sample encode an identical CDR3. The chain recombines TRBV18 with TRBJ1-1; no reliable D call. This CDR3 has 13 amino acids. Per the germline V gene, CDR1 is KGHSH and CDR2 is LQKENI. The CDR3 DNA reads as TGTGCTAGCTCACCACGAGAGAACACTGAAGCTTTCTTT. It yields the protein CASSPRENTEAFF.

This clone has just a few counts. A much larger clone differs from this one at a single base, so this may be a read error. The CDR3 nucleotides read TGCGCCAGCTCCAGGACCCGGACAGGGGTGGGCGAGAAGTACTTC. Its translation: CASSRTRTGVGEKYF. The chain is built from TRBV6-4 and TRBJ2-7, with 9 nucleotides matching TRBD1. CDR3 size: 15 residues. Per germline, CDR1 MRHNA and CDR2 SNTAGT.